This TCR beta chain comes out of a study of blood T cell repertoires in COVID-19. In the study overall: Acute and convalescent COVID-19 samples came from the United States, Italy and Spain. In each case, the material was cDNA or gDNA derived from T cells, B-cell-depleted T cells, or PBMCs.

With 1 base removed from V and 6 bases from J, the gap between germline ends came to 13 bases. CDR1 is SGHRS, CDR2 YFSETQ, per germline. The CDR3 covers 14 residues. The repertoire was sequenced with immunoSEQ multiplex PCR; TCRdb's copy has only in-frame clones and lacks some. The table has about 240,000 clones, roughly four fifths seen once. This clonotype originated in a woman of 80 years or more with COVID-19, enrolled during active disease. Sample: peripheral blood. The V and J genes are TRBV5-1 and TRBJ1-2; D possibly corresponds to TRBD1 (6 bases). The CDR3, as DNA: TGCGCCAGCAGCTTGCAGCAGGGGAGAGATGGCTACACCTTC. Translating gives CASSLQQGRDGYTF.